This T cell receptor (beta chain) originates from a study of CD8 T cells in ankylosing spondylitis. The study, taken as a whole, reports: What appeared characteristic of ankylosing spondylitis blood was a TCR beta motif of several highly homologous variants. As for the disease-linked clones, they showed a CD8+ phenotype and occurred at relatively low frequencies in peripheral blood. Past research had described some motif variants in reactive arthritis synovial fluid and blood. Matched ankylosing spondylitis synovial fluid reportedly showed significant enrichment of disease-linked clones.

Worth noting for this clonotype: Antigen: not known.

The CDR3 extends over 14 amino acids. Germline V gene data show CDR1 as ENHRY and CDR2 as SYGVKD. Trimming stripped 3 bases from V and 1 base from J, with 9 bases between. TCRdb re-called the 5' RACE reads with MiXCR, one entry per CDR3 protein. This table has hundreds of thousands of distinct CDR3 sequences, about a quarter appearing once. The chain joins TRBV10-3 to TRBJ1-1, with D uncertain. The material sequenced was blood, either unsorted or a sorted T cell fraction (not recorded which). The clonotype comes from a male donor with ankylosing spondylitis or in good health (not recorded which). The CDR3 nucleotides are TGTGCCATCAGTGAACCGAACTCGAACACTGAAGCTTTCTTT. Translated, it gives CAISEPNSNTEAFF.